This entry lists 18 T cell receptor beta chains sequenced from one sample in a study of blood T cell repertoires in COVID-19. Sequencing used immunoSEQ multiplex PCR; TCRdb keeps in-frame clones, though not all of them. The table records some 330,000 clones, about 90% of them present only once. The sequencing input was PBMCs or T cells enriched from blood (not recorded which). All receptors derive from a man aged 35-49 years in a cohort exposed to, infected with or recovered from COVID-19 (not recorded which).

To note about this clone: This same CDR3 is encoded by further DNA sequences in the sample. The V call is TRBV7-9, the J call TRBJ2-7; 10 bases are a match to TRBD1. V trimming: 5 bases; J trimming: 5 bases; junction bases outside the gene matches: 3. The CDR3 covers 13 residues. Germline CDR1 is SEHNR and CDR2 is FQNEAQ (reference sequence). CDR3 protein: CASSRDRGNEQYF. DNA for the CDR3: TGTGCCAGCAGCAGGGACAGGGGCAACGAGCAGTACTTC.

The chain joins TRBV2 to TRBJ1-3; 7 positions agree with TRBD1. In germline, CDR1 is SNHLY, CDR2 FYNNEI. The CDR3 contains 15 residues. V gave up 6 bases and J gave up 7 bases; unmatched junction bases: 12. The CDR3 DNA reads as TGTGCCAGCAGAAAAGGGGGCTTAGTGGGGAACACCATATATTTT. Its protein is CASRKGGLVGNTIYF.

V gene TRBV5-1 combines with J gene TRBJ2-3; possibly TRBD1 for D (5 bases). V gave up 1 base and J gave up 6 bases, with 9 bases separating them. CDR1 and CDR2 from the germline V gene are SGHRS and YFSETQ. This CDR3 has 13 amino acids. CDR3 sequence reads: CASSLSGMDTQYF. As DNA, the CDR3 is TGCGCCAGCAGCTTGTCAGGGATGGATACGCAGTATTTT.

This sequence joins TRBV6-1 and TRBJ2-7, with TRBD1 matching over 8 bases. CDR3 length equals 14 residues. Germline-derived CDR1 and CDR2 are MNHNS and SASEGT. Trimming at V came to 2 bases and at J to 4 bases, leaving 4 bases not matched to a gene. The DNA of the CDR3 is TGTGCCAGCAGTGAAAGGACAGGGAGTTACGAGCAGTACTTC. Its protein is CASSERTGSYEQYF.

The gene calls are TRBV30 and TRBJ2-2; D not resolved. Trimming stripped 3 bases from V and 4 bases from J, with 9 bases between. CDR1 is GTSNPN, CDR2 SVGIG, per germline (reference sequence). The CDR3 totals 13 residues. The chain's CDR3 is CAWSASGTGELFF. CDR3 sequence (DNA): TGTGCCTGGAGCGCCAGTGGCACCGGGGAGCTGTTTTTT.

DNA for the CDR3: TGTGCCAGCAGCCAAGATGCGGGAGCAATGAACACTGAAGCTTTCTTT. This codes for CASSQDAGAMNTEAFF. The V call is TRBV3-1 (or the pseudogene TRBV3-2), the J call TRBJ1-1; D call uncertain. From germline, CDR1 is LGHDT and CDR2 YNNKEL (reference sequence). The CDR3 runs 16 residues. Between the trimmed V and J ends, which lost 0 bases and 0 bases, there was a span of 11 bases.

The chain recombines TRBV5-1 with TRBJ2-3; 12 bases line up with TRBD2. This CDR3 has 16 residues. Trimming took 4 bases from V and 4 from J; bases not matched to a gene: 7. Germline V gene lookup returns CDR1 SGHRS and CDR2 YFSETQ. CDR3 nucleotides: TGCGCCAGCAGCCCAGGACTAGCGGGAAGGGCAGATACGCAGTATTTT. Amino acid sequence: CASSPGLAGRADTQYF.

V gene TRBV3-1 (or the pseudogene TRBV3-2) combines with J gene TRBJ1-2, with TRBD1 matching over 7 bases. The trim removed 0 bases at V and 2 bases at J, leaving 9 bases unmatched. The CDR3 totals 17 residues. Germline V gene sequence: CDR1 LGHDT, CDR2 YNNKEL (reference sequence). CDR3 sequence: CASSQDDMAGGNYGYTF. As DNA, the CDR3 is TGTGCCAGCAGCCAAGATGATATGGCAGGGGGAAACTATGGCTACACCTTC.

V and J are TRBV4-1 and TRBJ2-1; 7 nucleotides align to TRBD2. Germline CDR1 is MGHRA and CDR2 is YSYEKL. This CDR3 region has 17 residues. Unmatched junction bases numbered 9, after V lost 3 bases and J lost 1 base. This CDR3 reads CASSHPKNGRSYNEQFF. Written as DNA, the CDR3 is TGCGCCAGCAGCCATCCTAAGAACGGGAGGTCCTACAATGAGCAGTTCTTC.

This clone was recorded only once. This chain uses TRBV2 with TRBJ1-4; D call uncertain. Trimming cost V 6 bases and J 0 bases, with 8 bases left between them. Per the germline V gene, CDR1 is SNHLY and CDR2 is FYNNEI. The CDR3 runs 14 residues. As DNA, the CDR3 is TGTGCCAGCAGGGCGGTTTCAACTAATGAAAAACTGTTTTTT. Residues: CASRAVSTNEKLFF.

This rearrangement joins TRBV5-8 to TRBJ2-7; 9 bases map to TRBD2. V lost 3 bases and J lost 0; bases outside the gene matches: 10. Germline V gene sequence: CDR1 SGHTS, CDR2 YDEGEE. The CDR3 has 17 residues. CDR3 loop: CASSWRPSGKFSYEQYF. The CDR3 nucleotides read TGTGCCAGCAGCTGGAGGCCTAGCGGGAAGTTCTCCTACGAGCAGTACTTC. Using reference TRBV5-8 and TRBJ2-7 for the parts outside the CDR3, the full variable domain is EAGVTQSPTHLIKTRGQQATLRCSPISGHTSVYWYQQALGLGLQFLLWYDEGEERNRGNFPPRFSGRQFPNYSSELNVNALELEDSALYLCASSWRPSGKFSYEQYFGPGTRLTVT.

The V gene is TRBV18, the J gene TRBJ2-7, with TRBD2 identical over 7 bases. Germline V gives CDR1 KGHSH, CDR2 LQKENI. The CDR3 totals 14 residues. V lost 8 bases to trimming and J lost 3 bases; unmatched junction nucleotides: 10. The CDR3 nucleotides read TGTGCCAGCGCCTGGCTAGCGGACAACTACGAGCAGTACTTC. Encoded protein: CASAWLADNYEQYF.

V and J are TRBV7-8 and TRBJ1-2; the match to TRBD1 covers 7 bases. The J segment lost 5 bases and the V segment lost 4 bases, leaving 4 bases of the junction unmatched. Germline V gene lookup returns CDR1 SGHVS and CDR2 FQNEAQ. The CDR3 totals 13 residues. In nucleotides, the CDR3 is TGTGCCAGCAGCTCGGGACAGATATATGGCTACACCTTC. Residues: CASSSGQIYGYTF.

The chain combines TRBV5-1 with TRBJ2-3; 7 bases fit TRBD1. Unmatched junction bases numbered 3, after V lost 3 bases and J lost 2 bases. Germline V gene lookup returns CDR1 SGHRS and CDR2 YFSETQ. CDR3 length equals 14 residues. For the CDR3, the DNA is TGCGCCAGCAGCTCGGGACAGAACACAGATACGCAGTATTTT. Its translation is CASSSGQNTDTQYF.

This sequence joins TRBV3-1 (or the pseudogene TRBV3-2) and TRBJ1-2; 7 nucleotides line up with TRBD1. This CDR3 spans 15 amino acids. The junction had 10 bases not matched to a gene; V was cut back by 6 bases and J by 3 bases. The germline gives CDR1 LGHDT, CDR2 YNNKEL (reference sequence). This chain's CDR3 is CASRRGGGADYGYTF. The CDR3 DNA reads as TGTGCCAGCAGAAGAGGGGGCGGGGCAGACTATGGCTACACCTTC.

The CDR3 spells CASSFRDRALTDTQYF. The CDR3 DNA reads TGTGCCAGCAGCTTCCGGGACAGGGCTTTGACAGATACGCAGTATTTT. The V call is TRBV5-5, the J call TRBJ2-3; TRBD1 matches 9 bases. V trimming: 2 bases; J trimming: 3 bases; junction bases outside the gene matches: 7. Germline CDR1 SGHKS, CDR2 YYEKEE (reference sequence). CDR3 length: 16 amino acids.

V gene TRBV5-1 combines with J gene TRBJ1-1; weak D call: TRBD1 (5 bases). The CDR3 totals 14 residues. Germline assignment: CDR1 SGHRS and CDR2 YFSETQ. Trimming left V 4 bases short and J 2 bases short, with 12 bases between. The CDR3 region has the DNA TGCGCCAGCAGCAGCGGGGCATTTAACACTGAAGCTTTCTTT. It codes for CASSSGAFNTEAFF.

V and J are TRBV7-9 and TRBJ2-3, with 8 bases that match TRBD2. The CDR3 contains 17 residues. Per the germline V gene, CDR1 is SEHNR and CDR2 is FQNEAQ (reference sequence). V lost 2 bases and J lost 6; bases outside the gene matches: 13. DNA for the CDR3: TGTGCCAGCAGCTTACCCGGCGGAGCGGGAGCTAGGGATACGCAGTATTTT. As protein: CASSLPGGAGARDTQYF.